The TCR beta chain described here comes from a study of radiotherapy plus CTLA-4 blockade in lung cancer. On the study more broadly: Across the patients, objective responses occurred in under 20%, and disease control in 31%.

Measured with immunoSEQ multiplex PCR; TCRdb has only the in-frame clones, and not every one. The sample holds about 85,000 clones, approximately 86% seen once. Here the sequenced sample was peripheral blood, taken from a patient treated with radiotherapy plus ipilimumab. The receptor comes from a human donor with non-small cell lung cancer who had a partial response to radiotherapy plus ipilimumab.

The CDR3 DNA reads TGTGCCAGCAGCACGGACAGTGCGGCGCCCCAGCATTTT. It codes for CASSTDSAAPQHF. The chain recombines TRBV7-3 with TRBJ1-5; the D gene is possibly TRBD1 (6 bases). V lost 5 bases to trimming and J lost 9 bases, with 14 bases between them. Looked up from germline, CDR1 is SGHTA and CDR2 is FQGTGA. The CDR3 is 13 residues long.